The rows below give T cell receptor beta chains drawn from one sample of a study of blood T cell repertoires in COVID-19. Sequencing was performed with immunoSEQ multiplex PCR; in TCRdb, only in-frame clones are kept and a portion is missing. The sample gives under 45,000 clones, 86% of which show up once; around 5.2% is in the top ten. The sample consisted of peripheral blood. These receptor sequences come from a man aged 35 to 55 with active COVID-19. Both conserved end residues are part of each CDR3. The D gene is left open where the match is weak. Only some rows state a clone size, as once, few, many or a class for expanded clones.

V gene	D gene	clone size	J gene	CDR3 protein	CDR3 DNA
TRBV6-2/TRBV6-3	TRBD1	-	TRBJ2-5	CASSRRQGRETQYF	TGTGCCAGCAGCCGCAGACAGGGGAGAGAGACCCAGTACTTC
TRBV5-4	TRBD1	-	TRBJ2-7	CASSWDRGAYEQYF	TGTGCCAGCAGCTGGGACAGGGGGGCCTACGAGCAGTACTTC
TRBV2	-	-	TRBJ2-2	CASSEAGRNTGELFF	TGTGCCAGCAGTGAAGCGGGGAGGAACACCGGGGAGCTGTTTTTT
TRBV10-2	-	-	TRBJ1-6	CASRDDNNYNSPLHF	TGCGCCAGCAGGGATGACAACAACTATAATTCACCCCTCCACTTT
TRBV28	-	-	TRBJ1-4	CASSARSILGKLFF	TGTGCCAGCAGTGCCCGGAGCATCTTGGGAAAACTGTTTTTT
TRBV20-1	-	few	TRBJ1-1	CSRRTAIKAFF	TGCAGTCGTCGCACAGCCATTAAAGCTTTCTTT
TRBV4-2	TRBD1	-	TRBJ2-5	CASSQDGGQPRTQYF	TGTGCCAGCAGCCAAGATGGGGGACAGCCCAGGACCCAGTACTTC
TRBV19	TRBD2	-	TRBJ2-3	CASSPTGLAGFSDTQYF	TGTGCCAGTAGTCCTACGGGACTAGCGGGATTTAGCGATACGCAGTATTTT
TRBV30	-	-	TRBJ2-5	CAWAQRYQETQYF	TGTGCCTGGGCCCAGCGGTACCAAGAGACCCAGTACTTC
TRBV6-1	TRBD2	-	TRBJ2-7	CASSHGTSGIEQYF	TGTGCCAGCAGTCACGGGACTAGCGGGATCGAGCAGTACTTC
TRBV28	TRBD2	-	TRBJ2-5	CASSPILAGGQETQYF	TGTGCCAGCAGTCCAATACTAGCGGGAGGGCAAGAGACCCAGTACTTC
TRBV7-8	-	-	TRBJ1-1	CASSTTAGRGTEAFF	TGTGCCAGCAGCACCACGGCAGGGAGGGGCACTGAAGCTTTCTTT
TRBV18	-	-	TRBJ2-7	CASSLGRGVGEQYF	TGTGCCAGCTCCCTCGGCAGGGGAGTCGGCGAGCAGTACTTC
TRBV7-2	-	-	TRBJ1-4	CASSYGGGNEKLFF	TGTGCCAGCAGTTACGGGGGGGGTAATGAAAAACTGTTTTTT
TRBV11-2	-	once	TRBJ2-1	CASSLDGTAFGEQFF	TGTGCCAGCAGCTTAGATGGGACTGCGTTCGGTGAGCAGTTCTTC
TRBV12-5	TRBD2	-	TRBJ2-2	CASGLVGAGGRTGELFF	TGTGCTAGTGGTTTGGTAGGAGCGGGAGGGCGAACCGGGGAGCTGTTTTTT
TRBV7-9	-	-	TRBJ2-7	CASSLAGVGEQYF	TGTGCCAGCAGCTTAGCGGGAGTAGGCGAGCAGTACTTC
TRBV7-9	-	-	TRBJ1-1	CASSLASGEDSLF	TGTGCCAGCAGCTTAGCGTCGGGGGAAGACTCCCTCTTT
TRBV10-2	TRBD1	-	TRBJ2-3	CASSGTGGILVGTDTQYF	TGCGCCAGCAGTGGGACAGGGGGAATCCTCGTGGGAACAGATACGCAGTATTTT
TRBV30	TRBD1	-	TRBJ2-7	CAWGPGQGFGEQYF	TGTGCCTGGGGCCCGGGACAGGGTTTTGGCGAGCAGTACTTC
TRBV5-6	-	-	TRBJ1-1	CASSRDTTEAFF	TGTGCCAGCAGCCGGGACACCACTGAAGCTTTCTTT
TRBV7-3	TRBD1	-	TRBJ2-1	CASSLLRDRGSYNEQFF	TGTGCCAGCAGCTTATTGCGGGACAGGGGCTCCTACAATGAGCAGTTCTTC
TRBV14	-	-	TRBJ2-7	CASSQDRGYEQYF	TGTGCCAGCAGCCAAGATCGGGGATACGAGCAGTACTTC
TRBV2	-	once	TRBJ2-5	CASTRGSGETQYF	TGTGCCAGCACCCGGGGGTCGGGAGAGACCCAGTACTTC
TRBV7-9	-	-	TRBJ1-2	CASSLPPGRGGNYGYTF	TGTGCCAGCAGCCTACCTCCCGGTCGGGGGGGAAACTATGGCTACACCTTC
TRBV11-3	-	-	TRBJ2-1	CASSLDEGAAPLNNEQFF	TGTGCCAGCAGCTTAGATGAGGGCGCCGCCCCCCTAAACAATGAGCAGTTCTTC
TRBV19	TRBD2	-	TRBJ2-1	CASSGASGVNYNEQFF	TGTGCCAGTAGCGGGGCCAGCGGGGTAAACTACAATGAGCAGTTCTTC
TRBV5-1	-	-	TRBJ2-2	CASSLKGAENTGELFF	TGCGCCAGCAGCTTGAAAGGAGCGGAGAACACCGGGGAGCTGTTTTTT
TRBV20-1	TRBD2	-	TRBJ2-7	CSASGSYEQYF	TGCAGTGCCAGCGGGAGTTACGAGCAGTACTTC
TRBV28	TRBD1	-	TRBJ2-2	CASSPGQGWSDTGELFF	TGTGCCAGCAGTCCTGGACAGGGATGGAGTGACACCGGGGAGCTGTTTTTT
TRBV30	TRBD2	-	TRBJ2-1	CAWTTIGLAGGPSYNEQFF	TGTGCCTGGACTACCATCGGACTAGCGGGAGGGCCGTCCTACAATGAGCAGTTCTTC
TRBV28	-	-	TRBJ1-5	CASSLSPGGRTRQPQHF	TGTGCCAGCAGTTTATCCCCGGGCGGGCGAACAAGGCAGCCCCAGCATTTT
TRBV18	TRBD2	-	TRBJ2-7	CASSPGLAGGTYEQYF	TGTGCCAGCTCACCAGGGCTAGCGGGAGGTACATACGAGCAGTACTTC
TRBV5-4	TRBD2	-	TRBJ2-1	CASSLEGGRRDNEQFF	TGTGCCAGCAGCTTGGAGGGCGGGAGGAGGGACAATGAGCAGTTCTTC
TRBV4-1	TRBD1	-	TRBJ1-4	CASSKGTGENEKLFF	TGCGCCAGCAGCAAAGGGACAGGGGAAAATGAAAAACTGTTTTTT
TRBV20-1	TRBD2	-	TRBJ2-7	CSASEIAGTSQQYF	TGCAGTGCCAGTGAGATCGCCGGGACTAGCCAGCAGTACTTC
TRBV10-3	-	once	TRBJ2-3	CAISERRAVLTDTQYF	TGTGCCATCAGTGAGCGTCGAGCGGTCCTCACAGATACGCAGTATTTT
TRBV6-5	TRBD1	-	TRBJ1-1	CASSLTGVNTEAFF	TGTGCCAGCAGCTTGACAGGGGTGAACACTGAAGCTTTCTTT
TRBV19	-	once	TRBJ1-1	CASSTGLNTEAFF	TGTGCCAGTAGTACAGGGTTGAACACTGAAGCTTTCTTT
TRBV10-3	TRBD1	-	TRBJ1-1	CAIGQGLTEAFF	TGTGCCATAGGACAGGGCTTGACTGAAGCTTTCTTT
TRBV18	-	-	TRBJ1-2	CASSPEAGNYGYTF	TGTGCCAGCTCACCAGAAGCCGGTAACTATGGCTACACCTTC
TRBV10-3	-	-	TRBJ1-1	CAISSKNQGEAFF	TGTGCCATCAGTTCCAAAAATCAGGGTGAAGCTTTCTTT
TRBV30	-	-	TRBJ1-1	CAWSAFGATEAFF	TGTGCCTGGAGTGCCTTTGGAGCCACTGAAGCTTTCTTT
TRBV5-1	-	-	TRBJ1-3	CASSLVGPGLSSGNTIYF	TGCGCCAGCAGCTTGGTGGGGCCAGGTCTGAGCTCTGGAAACACCATATATTTT
TRBV28	TRBD2	-	TRBJ2-7	CASSSPSGRNYEQYF	TGTGCCAGCAGTTCCCCCAGCGGGAGGAACTACGAGCAGTACTTC